This T cell receptor beta chain was identified during a study of T cell clonotyping in hematopoietic cell transplantation. Remarks on this clone: Its cognate antigen is unknown.

Recipient blood drawn about 28 days pretransplant and days 30, 100, 180 after. The CDR3 extends over 13 amino acids. V lost 9 bases and J lost 10; bases outside the gene matches: 9. CDR1 and CDR2 from the germline V gene are LNHDA and SQIVND (reference sequence). Whole-study findings and limits: Few recipient clonotypes overlapped donors; over 95% were de novo at given depth. CD4 and CD8 repertoire contributions could not be separated without sorting. Pathologically expanded recipient clonotypes increased progressively from day 30 to day 180 as diversity fell.

Measured with immunoSEQ multiplex PCR; TCRdb has only the in-frame clones, and not every one. Among several thousand clones listed, 75% to 90% were seen once. The sequences come from peripheral blood mononuclear cells, collected 100 days after allogeneic stem cell transplant. The gene calls are TRBV19 and TRBJ1-3; 10 bases agree with TRBD1. The TCR comes from a male patient between 40 and 50 years old who had an allogeneic stem cell transplant from an unrelated donor, so the T cells may come from the graft donor. Some clones in this sample may be carry-over from other donors' samples. The CDR3 nucleotides are TGTGCCAGCGACCGGGACAGGGGTTCTACCATATATTTT. Translating it yields CASDRDRGSTIYF.